Below are 24 T cell receptor beta chains sequenced from a single sample in a study of blood T cells in healthy people across ages. It was with a sample-barcoded 5' primer and a J-beta primer mix that a second PCR of roughly 7 to 12 cycles was run. TCRdb re-derived calls from the 5' RACE reads in MiXCR, one entry per CDR3 protein. In the table there are roughly 830,000 distinct CDR3 sequences, approximately 65% of which are singletons. The sample taken for sequencing was blood. Receptor source: a man aged 25-40 years in good health.

This clonotype was observed a handful of times. The chain joins TRBV4-3 to TRBJ2-4; D is perhaps TRBD2 (5 bases). Trimming cost V 2 bases and J 6 bases, with 14 bases left between them. The V gene's germline CDR1 is LGHNA and CDR2 YSLEER. The CDR3 length is 15 residues. CDR3 nucleotide sequence: TGCGCCAGCAGCCAACGGCTCCTAGCTGGAAACATTCAGTACTTC. Its translation: CASSQRLLAGNIQYF.

The chain employs TRBV27 and TRBJ1-6; a weak D match, TRBD1 (6 bases). The CDR3 is made up of 14 amino acids. V dropped 6 bases and J dropped 4 bases, with 10 bases sitting between them. CDR1 and CDR2 (germline): MNHEY, SMNVEV (reference sequence). In DNA form, the CDR3 reads TGTGCCAGCAGCTCCAGGGGATATAATTCACCCCTCCACTTT. Translation gives CASSSRGYNSPLHF.

The DNA for the CDR3 is TGTGCCAGCAGCCAAGATAGTGGTCAGTCGGAGACCCAGTACTTC. Protein sequence: CASSQDSGQSETQYF. The gene calls are TRBV3-1 and TRBJ2-5; the D is unclear. This CDR3 region has 15 residues. The germline gives CDR1 LGHDT, CDR2 YNNKEL (reference sequence). Trimming cost V 0 bases and J 5 bases, with 13 bases left between them.

V is TRBV6-5 and J is TRBJ2-1; D is undetermined. Trimming stripped 6 bases from V and 12 bases from J, with 15 bases between. CDR3 length equals 12 residues. Germline V gene sequence: CDR1 MNHEY, CDR2 SVGAGI. The CDR3 spells CASRNSGLGQFF. Written as DNA, the CDR3 is TGTGCCAGCAGAAACAGTGGTTTGGGGCAGTTCTTC.

J is TRBJ1-2 and V is TRBV6-6; D unresolved. This CDR3 contains 12 residues. Germline V gene data show CDR1 as MNHNY and CDR2 as SVGAGI (reference sequence). Trimming removed 5 bases at V and 8 bases at J, with 12 bases between. The CDR3 region is CASSGDTRGYTF. CDR3 in DNA: TGTGCCAGCAGTGGAGACACGAGGGGCTACACCTTC.

This clonotype was seen only once. The J gene is TRBJ1-1, the V gene TRBV4-1, with D possibly TRBD1 on 5 matching bases. Germline CDR1 reads MGHRA; CDR2 reads YSYEKL. The CDR3 contains 14 residues. The V end was cut by 3 bases, the J end by 3 bases, with 11 bases between. The CDR3, as DNA: TGCGCCAGCAGCCAGGACAAGAGGGACACTGAAGCTTTCTTT. Amino acids: CASSQDKRDTEAFF.

The chain joins TRBV10-3 to TRBJ1-6; 8 bases line up with TRBD1. V lost 0 bases, J lost 5 bases, and 6 bases stayed unmatched. Germline assignment: CDR1 ENHRY and CDR2 SYGVKD. This CDR3 is built from 17 residues. The CDR3 region is CAISESGQGRNNSPLHF. The CDR3, as DNA: TGTGCCATCAGTGAGTCCGGACAGGGTCGCAATAATTCACCCCTCCACTTT.

Only a few counts were recorded for this clonotype. This rearrangement joins TRBV4-2 to TRBJ2-1, with TRBD2 matching 8 bases. This CDR3 contains 19 residues. Germline V gene lookup returns CDR1 LGHNA and CDR2 YNFKEQ. Unmatched junction bases numbered 15, after V lost 3 bases and J lost 2 bases. The CDR3: CASSHPGTRSVDPYNEQFF. Written as DNA, the CDR3 is TGTGCCAGCAGCCACCCCGGGACTAGGAGTGTAGACCCCTACAATGAGCAGTTCTTC.

This clonotype was recorded a few times. The rearrangement links TRBV20-1 to TRBJ1-2; unclear D gene. V lost 0 bases to trimming and J lost 4 bases, with 9 bases between them. The CDR3 has 13 amino acids. The germline CDR1 and CDR2 sequences are DFQATT and SNEGSKA (reference sequence). CDR3 DNA sequence: TGCAGTGCTAGAGATCCGGGGTCCTATGGCTACACCTTC. Translating it yields CSARDPGSYGYTF.

The chain links TRBV6-2 or TRBV6-3 to TRBJ1-6; possibly TRBD1 for D (5 bases). The length of the CDR3 is 13 residues. Germline V CDR1 and CDR2: MNHEY, SVGEGT. Trimming removed 7 bases at V and 7 bases at J, with 11 bases between. The CDR3 reads CASIRDGNSPLHF. The CDR3 DNA is TGTGCCAGCATCCGGGACGGGAATTCACCCCTCCACTTT.

CDR3 in amino acids: CASSLGGDRSGYF. The CDR3 nucleotides are TGTGCCAGCAGCTTAGGCGGGGACAGGTCGGGGTATTTT. The genes are TRBV7-9 and TRBJ2-3; the match to TRBD1 covers 8 bases. The ends lost 1 base at V and 14 bases at J; junction bases unmatched: 8. The CDR3 has 13 amino acids. Germline loops: CDR1 SEHNR, CDR2 FQNEAQ (reference sequence).

This clonotype came up once. The gene calls are TRBV6-2 or TRBV6-3 and TRBJ2-6, with D uncertain. The V and J ends lost 6 bases and 0 bases respectively, with 18 bases between them. The length of the CDR3 is 18 residues. Germline lookup yields CDR1 MNHEY and CDR2 SVGEGT. CDR3 sequence: CASSLPVGRRSGANVLTF. Written as DNA, the CDR3 is TGTGCCAGCAGCCTCCCCGTTGGCAGGCGCTCTGGGGCCAACGTCCTGACTTTC.

The chain employs TRBV5-1 and TRBJ2-7; the D call may be TRBD1 or TRBD2 (5 bases each). Trimming removed 4 bases from V and 6 bases from J, with 14 bases in between. Germline values: CDR1 SGHRS, CDR2 YFSETQ. This CDR3 region has 13 residues. The CDR3 region is CASSIGTVGEQYF. For the CDR3, the DNA is TGCGCCAGCAGCATCGGGACGGTCGGCGAGCAGTACTTC. The full variable domain, in which reference TRBV5-1 and TRBJ2-7 provide the parts outside the CDR3, is KAGVTQTPRYLIKTRGQQVTLSCSPISGHRSVSWYQQTPGQGLQFLFEYFSETQRNKGNFPGRFSGRQFSNSRSEMNVSTLELGDSALYLCASSIGTVGEQYFGPGTRLTVT.

The chain links TRBV7-8 to TRBJ1-4; 8 nucleotides match TRBD1. The CDR3 is 14 amino acids. Germline CDR1 is SGHVS and CDR2 is FQNEAQ. V dropped 4 bases and J dropped 8; count of bases not matched to a gene: 6. The CDR3: CASSYYRGEEKLFF. The CDR3 coding sequence is TGTGCCAGCAGCTATTACAGGGGGGAGGAAAAACTGTTTTTT.

The chain couples TRBV6-5 to TRBJ2-1, with 13 bases identical to TRBD2. Germline V gives CDR1 MNHEY, CDR2 SVGAGI. The CDR3 length is 16 residues. The ends lost 7 bases at V and 9 bases at J; junction bases unmatched: 12. CDR3 region: CASTPLGLAGSGEQFF. The CDR3 coding sequence is TGTGCCAGCACTCCGCTGGGACTAGCGGGGTCGGGTGAGCAGTTCTTC.

This clonotype was found once. The chain uses TRBV10-3 and TRBJ1-1; TRBD1 agrees at 7 bases. The CDR3 runs 15 residues. The V gene's germline CDR1 is ENHRY and CDR2 SYGVKD. V shed 3 bases and J 8 bases; nucleotides not matched to a gene: 12. The CDR3 coding sequence is TGTGCCATCAGTGATCCAGGGGGGGGTATGTTGGAAGCTTTCTTT. Amino acids: CAISDPGGGMLEAFF.

This clonotype came up a few times. CDR3 protein: CASSGGEGDYGYTF. For the CDR3, the DNA is TGTGCCAGCAGTGGAGGGGAAGGGGACTATGGCTACACCTTC. The chain carries TRBV25-1 and TRBJ1-2; D perhaps matches TRBD1 (5 bases). Trimming pared 4 bases from V and 3 bases from J, leaving 12 bases between. This CDR3 is built from 14 residues. CDR1 MGHDK and CDR2 SYGVNS come from the germline V gene.

V and J are TRBV5-4 and TRBJ2-4; TRBD2 matches at 7 bases. The better agreement between TRBJ2-7 and the DNA end casts doubt on the J call. The CDR3 runs to 17 residues. Germline V gene lookup returns CDR1 SGHNT and CDR2 YYREEE (reference sequence). The CDR3 protein is CASSFRAGRADSDEQYF. CDR3 bases: TGTGCCAGCAGCTTCCGGGCTGGGAGGGCCGATAGCGACGAGCAGTACTTC.

This clonotype was detected only a few times. J is TRBJ2-5 and V is TRBV12-3 or TRBV12-4; no firm D call. The better agreement between TRBJ2-7 and the DNA end casts doubt on the J call. The CDR3 extends over 14 amino acids. CDR3 nucleotides: TGTGCCAGCAGTTCCGACTTTGGCTACTACGAGCAGTACTTC. Translating it yields CASSSDFGYYEQYF.

This clonotype was recorded only once. The CDR3: CAIRLVGDGEQYF. The CDR3 coding sequence is TGTGCCATCAGACTAGTAGGCGACGGCGAACAGTACTTC. The rearrangement joins TRBV10-3 to TRBJ2-4, with a possible D match to TRBD2 (5 bases). The CDR3 has 13 residues. From germline, CDR1 is ENHRY and CDR2 SYGVKD. Trimming stripped 6 bases from V and 13 bases from J, with 19 bases between.

Comments on this clonotype: One junction end does not reproduce the germline sequence, and a read error may be involved. The chain combines TRBV25-1 with TRBJ2-1; tentative D call: TRBD1 (6 bases). Germline loops: CDR1 MGHDK, CDR2 SYGVNS. This CDR3 region has 16 residues. The CDR3 spells CASSDPTGRGLNGQFF. The CDR3 DNA reads TGTGCCAGCAGTGATCCGACAGGAAGGGGCCTCAATGGGCAGTTCTTC.

A few counts support this clonotype. The chain joins TRBV15 to TRBJ2-5; D is uncertain. Germline lookup yields CDR1 LNHNV and CDR2 YYDKDF (reference sequence). Deletions cut 1 base from V and 0 bases from J, with 9 bases between. The CDR3 contains 15 residues. In nucleotides, the CDR3 is TGTGCCACCAGCAGAGGTCCTATCAACCAAGAGACCCAGTACTTC. This sequence encodes CATSRGPINQETQYF.

The chain combines TRBV15 with TRBJ2-7; D is uncertain. The end of the DNA fits TRBJ2-5 better, so the J call may be wrong. Germline V CDR1 and CDR2: LNHNV, YYDKDF (reference sequence). This CDR3 has 14 amino acids. The chain's CDR3 is CATSRDKIQETQYF. CDR3 sequence (DNA): TGTGCCACCAGCAGAGACAAGATACAAGAGACCCAGTACTTC.

The V and J genes are TRBV12-3 or TRBV12-4 and TRBJ2-4, with 9 bases matching TRBD2. The CDR3 length is 14 residues. The J segment lost 5 bases and the V segment lost 3 bases, leaving 2 bases of the junction unmatched. The CDR3 spells CASSFIAGENIQYF. The CDR3 DNA is TGTGCCAGCAGTTTTATAGCGGGGGAAAACATTCAGTACTTC.